Sequencing of this T cell receptor beta chain was carried out in a study of blood T cell repertoires in COVID-19. In the study overall: COVID-19 samples from acute and convalescent phases originated in the United States, Italy and Spain. T cells, B-cell-depleted T cells, or PBMCs provided the cDNA or gDNA that served as material.

The CDR3 spans 15 residues. V was clipped by 3 bases and J by 4 bases, with 16 bases between them. The germline V gene encodes CDR1 SQVTM and CDR2 ANQGSEA. Original processing methods: The authors estimated nucleated cell counts from reference gene primer amplification. Sequenced by immunoSEQ multiplex PCR; TCRdb stores in-frame clones only, minus some. V, J and clone size were drawn from that table, and D and trimming were deduced from the DNA. The sample holds some 150,000 clones, around 85% seen once. The rearrangement joins TRBV29-1 to TRBJ2-1; D may be TRBD1 (6 bases). The sequence derives from a man aged 45 to 65 with acute or convalescent COVID-19. The sample comprised peripheral blood. CDR3 nucleotides: TGCAGCGTTGACGGGACATCCGGGTTTTACAATGAGCAGTTCTTC. Translating gives CSVDGTSGFYNEQFF.